The entry that follows covers one TCR beta chain sequence. The data stem from a study of blood T cell repertoires in COVID-19. In the study overall: Acute and convalescent COVID-19 samples came from the United States, Italy and Spain. Sources were T cells, B-cell-depleted T cells, or PBMCs; the material itself was cDNA or gDNA.

Germline loops: CDR1 MNHEY, CDR2 SVGAGI. The V end lost 4 bases, the J end lost 1 base, and 10 bases lay between the germline ends. The CDR3 has 14 amino acids. Methods used by the authors: Researchers report that nucleated cell counts were estimated from reference gene primer amplification. Profiling relied on immunoSEQ multiplex PCR, and the TCRdb table lists in-frame clones only, not all of them. D and trimming were read from the DNA, whereas the V and J calls and clone size are those reported in that table. The sample consists of around 120,000 clones, 65% to 90% of them appearing once. This chain uses TRBV6-5 with TRBJ1-1; D is possibly TRBD1 (6 bases). The clonotype comes from a man at least 80 years old with acute or convalescent COVID-19. Material: peripheral blood. The CDR3 is CASSSGVGNTEAFF. The DNA for the CDR3 is TGTGCCAGCAGTTCAGGGGTTGGGAACACTGAAGCTTTCTTT.